Listed here are 3 T cell receptor beta chains from one sample, sequenced in a study of blood T cell repertoires in COVID-19 (dated by TCRdb to between 2020 and 2021). Receptors were amplified or captured by the immunoSEQ multiplex PCR assay. TCRdb provides this immuneACCESS table in a form limited to in-frame rearrangements. Some clones are lacking; in checked studies, under half of them reflect an unresolved V gene, and why the rest are absent is not known. This sample is represented by hundreds of thousands of clones; less than 90% of them were singletons. Together, the top ten hold around 8% of the sample. Sequencing input: peripheral blood. These TCRs come from a woman aged 45-59 years with COVID-19, enrolled during active disease.

The chain links TRBV12-5 to TRBJ2-1; D unclear. Per the germline V gene, CDR1 is LGHNT and CDR2 is FRNRAP. This CDR3 contains 13 residues. Trimming removed 1 base at V and 10 bases at J, with 11 bases between. The CDR3 nucleotides are TGTGCTAGTGGTTTGGCGTATATCGGGGAGCAGTTCTTC. It encodes CASGLAYIGEQFF.

The chain joins TRBV13 to TRBJ1-1, with D possibly being TRBD1 (6 bases). V was cut by 5 bases and J by 3 bases, with 16 bases left in between. The CDR3 extends over 15 amino acids. Germline CDR1 is PRHDT and CDR2 is FYEKMQ (reference sequence). In DNA, the CDR3 is TGTGCCAGCAGCGCCTACAGGGTGGCGGACACTGAAGCTTTCTTT. This sequence encodes CASSAYRVADTEAFF.

This chain joins TRBV6-1 and TRBJ2-1; TRBD1 might be the D (6 bases). In germline, CDR1 is MNHNS, CDR2 SASEGT. V dropped 2 bases and J dropped 8 bases, with 7 bases sitting between them. CDR3 length: 12 amino acids. CDR3 coding DNA: TGTGCCAGCAGTGAATCAGGGGATGAGCAGTTCTTC. The encoded protein is CASSESGDEQFF.